Following are 9 T cell receptor beta chains from one sample sequenced in a study of T-cell memory formation after mild COVID-19. Each CDR3 protein gets one entry after TCRdb re-called the 5' RACE reads with MiXCR. The data show about 210,000 distinct CDR3 sequences, with under 30% seen just once and 10% to 12% held by the top ten. Material for sequencing was PBMCs or a T cell subset sorted from them (not recorded which). Receptors originate from an adult woman who had mild COVID-19 (a few samples of this study predate the infection). Cell type and time point are not known.

This chain connects TRBV12-3 or TRBV12-4 to TRBJ2-3, with 11 bases aligning to TRBD1. The CDR3 contains 17 residues. V dropped 6 bases and J dropped 0; count of bases not matched to a gene: 8. Here the CDR3 reads CASRRRDRGGSTDTQYF. CDR3 nucleotide sequence: TGTGCCAGCAGACGCCGGGACAGGGGGGGTAGCACAGATACGCAGTATTTT.

The rearrangement links TRBV29-1 to TRBJ1-3; D is uncertain. The CDR3 totals 12 residues. V lost 7 bases to trimming and J lost 1 base, with 8 bases between them. Germline values: CDR1 SQVTM, CDR2 ANQGSEA. The chain's CDR3 is CSAWASGNTIYF. CDR3 nucleotide sequence: TGCAGCGCCTGGGCATCTGGAAACACCATATATTTT.

This clonotype was seen a few times. The genes are TRBV7-3 and TRBJ1-1, with D perhaps matching TRBD1 (6 bases). Germline loops: CDR1 SGHTA, CDR2 FQGTGA. V dropped 2 bases and J dropped 1 base, with 11 bases sitting between them. The CDR3 spans 15 residues. CDR3 DNA sequence: TGTGCCAGCAGCTTAGCCTCGACAGGGAACACTGAAGCTTTCTTT. This sequence encodes CASSLASTGNTEAFF.

There are many counts of this clonotype. This chain links TRBV5-6 with TRBJ2-1, with D possibly matching TRBD2 (6 bases). Trimming stripped 0 bases from V and 3 bases from J, with 10 bases between. This CDR3 is 15 amino acids long. Germline lookup yields CDR1 SGHDT and CDR2 YYEEEE. In DNA, the CDR3 is TGTGCCAGCAGCTTGGCAGTCGGGAGCTACAATGAGCAGTTCTTC. It encodes CASSLAVGSYNEQFF.

This clonotype occurred a few times. This sequence joins TRBV5-1 and TRBJ2-5, with 8 positions matching TRBD2. The CDR3 length is 15 residues. CDR1 and CDR2 from the germline V gene are SGHRS and YFSETQ. The V segment lost 2 bases and the J segment 5 bases; nucleotides outside the gene matches: 8. The CDR3 DNA is TGCGCCAGCAGCTTTATGGACCGGGAGGGGGAGACCCAGTACTTC. Translated, it gives CASSFMDREGETQYF.

The chain couples TRBV9 to TRBJ2-7; 11 positions agree with TRBD1. This CDR3 has 13 amino acids. Losses at the gene ends were 4 bases for V and 7 bases for J; bases not matched to a gene: 4. The germline CDR1 and CDR2 sequences are SGDLS and YYNGEE. CDR3 nucleotide sequence: TGTGCCAGCAGCCCCGGGACAGGGGGGGAGCAGTACTTC. Protein: CASSPGTGGEQYF.

The chain has TRBV19 and TRBJ2-2; TRBD1 matches at 8 bases. V dropped 5 bases and J dropped 3; count of bases not matched to a gene: 11. The CDR3 is made up of 17 amino acids. Germline V gene data show CDR1 as LNHDA and CDR2 as SQIVND (reference sequence). CDR3 nucleotides: TGTGCCAGTAGTGCAAAGACCGGGACAGGCGACACCGGGGAGCTGTTTTTT. It is translated as CASSAKTGTGDTGELFF.

This clonotype was counted a few times. The J gene is TRBJ1-1, the V gene TRBV5-1, with 8 bases aligning to TRBD1. V was pared by 4 bases and J by 1 base, with 9 bases of the junction left unmatched. The germline CDR1 and CDR2 sequences are SGHRS and YFSETQ. The length of the CDR3 is 16 residues. CDR3 loop: CASSPTGGNWNTEAFF. Here the CDR3 DNA reads TGCGCCAGCAGCCCAACAGGGGGAAATTGGAACACTGAAGCTTTCTTT.

This clonotype appeared a few times. The rearrangement uses TRBV5-1 and TRBJ2-3; 10 bases fit TRBD1. Germline lookup yields CDR1 SGHRS and CDR2 YFSETQ. The CDR3 covers 16 residues. The trim removed 2 bases at V and 2 bases at J, leaving 5 bases unmatched. The CDR3 sequence is CASSFGGTGDTDTQYF. As DNA, the CDR3 is TGCGCCAGCAGCTTCGGGGGGACAGGGGACACAGATACGCAGTATTTT.